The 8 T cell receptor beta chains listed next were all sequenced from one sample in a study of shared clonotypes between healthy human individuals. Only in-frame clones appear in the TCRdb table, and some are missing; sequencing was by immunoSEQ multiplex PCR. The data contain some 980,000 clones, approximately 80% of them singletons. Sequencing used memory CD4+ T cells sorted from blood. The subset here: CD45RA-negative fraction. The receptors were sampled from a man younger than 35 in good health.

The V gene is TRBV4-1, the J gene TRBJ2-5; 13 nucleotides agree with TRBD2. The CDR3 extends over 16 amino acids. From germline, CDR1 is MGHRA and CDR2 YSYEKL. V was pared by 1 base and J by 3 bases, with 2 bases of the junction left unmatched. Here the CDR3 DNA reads TGCGCCAGCAGCCAAGCGGGGACTAGCGGGGAAGAGACCCAGTACTTC. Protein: CASSQAGTSGEETQYF.

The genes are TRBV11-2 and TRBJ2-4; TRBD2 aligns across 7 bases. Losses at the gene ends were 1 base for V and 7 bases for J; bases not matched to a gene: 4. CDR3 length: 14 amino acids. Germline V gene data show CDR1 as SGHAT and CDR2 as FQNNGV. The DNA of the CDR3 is TGTGCCAGCAGCTTAGTCGTGGGAGGGAACATTCAGTACTTC. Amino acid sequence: CASSLVVGGNIQYF.

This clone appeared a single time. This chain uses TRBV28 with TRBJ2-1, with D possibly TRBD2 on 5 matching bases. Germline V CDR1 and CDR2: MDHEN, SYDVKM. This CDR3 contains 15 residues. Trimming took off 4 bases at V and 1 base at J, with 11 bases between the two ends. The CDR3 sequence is CASSSPRRSYNEQFF. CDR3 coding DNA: TGTGCCAGCAGTTCCCCCCGGAGGTCCTACAATGAGCAGTTCTTC.

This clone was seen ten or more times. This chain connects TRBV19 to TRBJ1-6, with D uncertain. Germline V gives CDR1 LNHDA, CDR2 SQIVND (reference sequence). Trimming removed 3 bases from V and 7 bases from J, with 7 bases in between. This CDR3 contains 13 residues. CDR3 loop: CASSILWNSPLHF. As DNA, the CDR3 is TGTGCCAGTAGTATTCTATGGAATTCACCCCTCCACTTT.

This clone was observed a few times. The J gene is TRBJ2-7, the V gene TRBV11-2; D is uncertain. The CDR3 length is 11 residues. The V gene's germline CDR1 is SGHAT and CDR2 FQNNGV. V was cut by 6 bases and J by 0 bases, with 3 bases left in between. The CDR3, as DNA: TGTGCCAGCAGTGACTCCTACGAGCAGTACTTC. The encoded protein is CASSDSYEQYF. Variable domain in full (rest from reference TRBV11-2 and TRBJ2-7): EAGVAQSPRYKIIEKRQSVAFWCNPISGHATLYWYQQILGQGPKLLIQFQNNGVVDDSQLPKDRFSAERLKGVDSTLKIQPAKLEDSAVYLCASSDSYEQYFGPGTRLTVT.

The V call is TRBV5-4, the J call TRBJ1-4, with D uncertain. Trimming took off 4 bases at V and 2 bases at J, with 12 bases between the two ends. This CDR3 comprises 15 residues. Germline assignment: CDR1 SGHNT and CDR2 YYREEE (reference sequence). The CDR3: CASSLKTGTNEKLFF. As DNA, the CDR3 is TGTGCCAGCAGCCTTAAAACGGGGACTAATGAAAAACTGTTTTTT.

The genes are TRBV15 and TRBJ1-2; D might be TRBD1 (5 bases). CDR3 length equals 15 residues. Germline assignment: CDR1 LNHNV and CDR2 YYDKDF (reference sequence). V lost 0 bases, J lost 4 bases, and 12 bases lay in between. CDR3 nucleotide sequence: TGTGCCACCAGCAGAGATGGCGGGGCCCTCTATGGCTACACCTTC. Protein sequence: CATSRDGGALYGYTF.

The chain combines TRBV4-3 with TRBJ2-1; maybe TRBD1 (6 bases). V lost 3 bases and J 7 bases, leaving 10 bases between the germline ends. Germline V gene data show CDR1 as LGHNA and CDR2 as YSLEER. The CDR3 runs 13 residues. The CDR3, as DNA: TGCGCCAGCAGCCAGGGGGCGCTGAATGAGCAGTTCTTC. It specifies CASSQGALNEQFF.